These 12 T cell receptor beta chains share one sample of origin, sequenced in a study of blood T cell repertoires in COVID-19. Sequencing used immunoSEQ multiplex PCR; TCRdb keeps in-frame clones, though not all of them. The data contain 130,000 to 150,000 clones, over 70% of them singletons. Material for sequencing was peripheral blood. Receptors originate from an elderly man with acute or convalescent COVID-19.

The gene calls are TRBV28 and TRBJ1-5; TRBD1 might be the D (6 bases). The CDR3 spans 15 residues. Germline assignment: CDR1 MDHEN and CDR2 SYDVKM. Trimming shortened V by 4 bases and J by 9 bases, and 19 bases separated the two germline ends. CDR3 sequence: CASSSPGQPGVPQHF. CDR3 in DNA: TGTGCCAGCAGTTCGCCCGGACAGCCCGGCGTGCCCCAGCATTTT.

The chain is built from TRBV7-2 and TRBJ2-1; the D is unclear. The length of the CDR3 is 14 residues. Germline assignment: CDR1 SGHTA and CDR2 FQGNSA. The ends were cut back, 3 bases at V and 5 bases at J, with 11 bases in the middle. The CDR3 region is CASSFYLLDNEQFF. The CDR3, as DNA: TGTGCCAGCAGCTTCTACTTACTGGACAATGAGCAGTTCTTC.

The CDR3 here is CATSDLSGTPTVQETQYF. The CDR3 DNA reads TGTGCCACCAGTGATTTGAGCGGGACCCCGACAGTCCAAGAGACCCAGTACTTC. The chain has TRBV24-1 and TRBJ2-5; 7 bases are a match to TRBD2. Germline assignment: CDR1 KGHDR and CDR2 SFDVKD. V lost 0 bases and J lost 1; bases outside the gene matches: 10. The CDR3 consists of 18 residues.

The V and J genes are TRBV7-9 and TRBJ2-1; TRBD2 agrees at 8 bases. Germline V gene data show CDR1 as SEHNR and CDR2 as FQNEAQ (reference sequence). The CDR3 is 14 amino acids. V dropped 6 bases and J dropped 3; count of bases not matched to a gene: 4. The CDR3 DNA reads TGTGCCAGCAGTACTACTAGCGGCTACAATGAGCAGTTCTTC. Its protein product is CASSTTSGYNEQFF.

CDR3 in amino acids: CAWSVRARDTEAFF. CDR3 bases: TGTGCCTGGAGTGTACGAGCGAGGGACACTGAAGCTTTCTTT. The rearrangement links TRBV30 to TRBJ1-1; D not certain. The germline gives CDR1 GTSNPN, CDR2 SVGIG (reference sequence). CDR3 length: 14 amino acids. V was pared by 0 bases and J by 3 bases, with 11 bases between.

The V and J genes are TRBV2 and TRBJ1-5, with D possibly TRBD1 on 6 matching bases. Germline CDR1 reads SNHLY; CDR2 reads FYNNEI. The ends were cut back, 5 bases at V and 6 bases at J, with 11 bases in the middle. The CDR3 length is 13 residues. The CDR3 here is CASSTGLGQPQHF. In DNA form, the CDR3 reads TGTGCCAGCAGTACAGGGTTAGGTCAGCCCCAGCATTTT.

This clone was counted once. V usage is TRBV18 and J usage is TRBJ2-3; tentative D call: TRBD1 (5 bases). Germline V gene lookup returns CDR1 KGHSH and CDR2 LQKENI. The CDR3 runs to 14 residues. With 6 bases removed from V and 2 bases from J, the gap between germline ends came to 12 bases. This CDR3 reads CASSRSRDTDTQYF. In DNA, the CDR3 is TGTGCCAGCTCCCGCTCCAGGGACACAGATACGCAGTATTTT.

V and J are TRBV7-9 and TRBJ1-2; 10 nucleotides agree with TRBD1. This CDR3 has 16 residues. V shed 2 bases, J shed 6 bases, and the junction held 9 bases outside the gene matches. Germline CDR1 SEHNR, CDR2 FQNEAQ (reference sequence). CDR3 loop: CASSLYGTGERHGYTF. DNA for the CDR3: TGTGCCAGCAGCTTATACGGGACAGGGGAACGTCATGGCTACACCTTC.

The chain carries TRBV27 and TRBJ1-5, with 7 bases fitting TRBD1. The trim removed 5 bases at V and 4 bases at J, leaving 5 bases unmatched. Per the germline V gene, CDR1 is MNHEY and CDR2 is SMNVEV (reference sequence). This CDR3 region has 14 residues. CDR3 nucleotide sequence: TGTGCCAGCAGTCTGCAGGGGGAGAATCAGCCCCAGCATTTT. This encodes CASSLQGENQPQHF.

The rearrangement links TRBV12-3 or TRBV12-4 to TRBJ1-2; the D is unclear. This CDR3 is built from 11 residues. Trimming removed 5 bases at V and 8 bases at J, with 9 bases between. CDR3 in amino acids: CASSARVGYTF. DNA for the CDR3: TGTGCCAGCAGTGCGAGGGTCGGCTACACCTTC.

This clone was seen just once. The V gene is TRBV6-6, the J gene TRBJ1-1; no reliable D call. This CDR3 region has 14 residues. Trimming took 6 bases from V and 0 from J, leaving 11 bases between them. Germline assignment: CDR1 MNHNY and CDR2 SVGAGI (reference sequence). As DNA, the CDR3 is TGTGCCAGCAGAAGCTCCGGGGTGAACACTGAAGCTTTCTTT. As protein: CASRSSGVNTEAFF.

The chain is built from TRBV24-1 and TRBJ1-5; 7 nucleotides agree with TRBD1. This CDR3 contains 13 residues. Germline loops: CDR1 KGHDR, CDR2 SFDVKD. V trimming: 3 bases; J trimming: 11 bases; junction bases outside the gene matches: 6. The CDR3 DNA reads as TGTGCCACCAGTGATGCCGGGACAGCAGCCCAGCATTTT. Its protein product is CATSDAGTAAQHF.